These T cell receptor beta chains were read from a single sample in a study of cytomegalovirus exposure and HLA in healthy donors. The table came from immunoSEQ multiplex PCR; TCRdb's copy has only in-frame clones and leaves some out. The sample holds some 120,000 clones, about 80% seen once. The sequenced sample was PBMCs. The receptors come from a young woman in good health and CMV-seronegative. Both conserved end residues are part of each CDR3. The D gene is left open where the match is weak. Part of the rows lack a size; the others show once, few, many or a class for expanded clones.

clone_size j_call d_call v_call cdr3_nt cdr3_aa
. TRBJ1-1 . TRBV6-1 TGTGCCAGCAGGGTTCACCTAATGAACACTGAAGCTTTCTTT CASRVHLMNTEAFF
. TRBJ1-2 . TRBV5-4 TGTGCCAGCAGCCCTGAAACAATACAGGATGGCTACACCTTC CASSPETIQDGYTF
. TRBJ2-1 TRBD2 TRBV29-1 TGCAGCGGGGCTAGCGGAATCTACAATGAGCAGTTCTTC CSGASGIYNEQFF
. TRBJ1-2 . TRBV19 TGTGCGGCCTCCGCCCAGGGCCCTCACTATGGCTACACCTTC CAASAQGPHYGYTF
. TRBJ2-2 . TRBV6-1 TGTGCCAGCAGTGAGTGGCTCCCCACCGGGGAGCTGTTTTTT CASSEWLPTGELFF
. TRBJ2-7 . TRBV4-3 TGCGCCAGCAGCCAAGATCTCAGTAGCGGAGCCTACGAGCAGTACTTC CASSQDLSSGAYEQYF
. TRBJ1-1 . TRBV6-5 TGTGCCAGCAGTTCCAACAGGGACATCCACACTGAAGCTTTCTTT CASSSNRDIHTEAFF
few TRBJ1-6 . TRBV10-2 TGCGCCAGCAGTGAAGGTAGCTCACCCCTCCACTTT CASSEGSSPLHF
. TRBJ1-2 . TRBV18 TGTGCCAGCTCACTCCAAGGGGATAACTATGGCTACACCTTC CASSLQGDNYGYTF
. TRBJ2-7 . TRBV19 TGTGCCAGTAGTATTTCGACACCTTACGAGCAGTACTTC CASSISTPYEQYF
. TRBJ2-5 . TRBV2 TGTGCCAGCAGTGCCCACCGGCAGGAAGAAGAGACCCAGTACTTC CASSAHRQEEETQYF
. TRBJ1-2 TRBD1 TRBV7-2 TGTGCCAGCAGCCCGAGCCGGGACAGGCCGCTCTATGGCTACACCTTC CASSPSRDRPLYGYTF
. TRBJ1-2 TRBD1 TRBV15 TGTGCCACCAGCAGGACAGGGGGCGCGTGGGGCTACACCTTC CATSRTGGAWGYTF
. TRBJ1-4 TRBD1 TRBV6-5 TGTGCCAGCAGTTACTCTTCGGGACAGGGGAGTGAAAAACTGTTTTTT CASSYSSGQGSEKLFF
. TRBJ2-1 TRBD2 TRBV10-2 TGCGCCAGCGATAGCGGGAGATCCTACAATGAGCAGTTCTTC CASDSGRSYNEQFF
. TRBJ2-1 TRBD2 TRBV19 TGTGCCAGTAGTGGAATGGGACTAGCGGGTGGCACCTACAATGAGCAGTTCTTC CASSGMGLAGGTYNEQFF
once TRBJ1-2 . TRBV4-3 TGCGCCAGCAGCCGAGGGAGACGAACAAACTATGGCTACACCTTC CASSRGRRTNYGYTF
. TRBJ2-1 TRBD2 TRBV9 TGTGCCAGCAGCGTAGCGCGCGGGGGGTTAAATGAGCAGTTCTTC CASSVARGGLNEQFF
. TRBJ2-7 . TRBV7-2 TGTGCCAGCAGCTCTGGACTTCTCTACGAGCAGTACTTC CASSSGLLYEQYF
. TRBJ1-6 . TRBV5-5 TGTGCCAGCAGCTTGGTCGCGGGCGTGAATTCACCCCTCCACTTT CASSLVAGVNSPLHF
. TRBJ1-5 . TRBV19 TGTGCCAGTAGGGCGCTTGCGGGTTTAGGTAGCAATCAGCCCCAGCATTTT CASRALAGLGSNQPQHF
few TRBJ2-7 TRBD2 TRBV27 TGTGCCAGCAGTAGCCTGGGGACTAGCGATACCTACGAGCAGTACTTC CASSSLGTSDTYEQYF
. TRBJ2-1 TRBD1 TRBV7-9 TGTGCCAGCAGCGCTAGGACAGGGGAAATGTCCTACAATGAGCAGTTCTTC CASSARTGEMSYNEQFF
. TRBJ2-7 TRBD1 TRBV7-8 TGTGCCAGCAGCTCCCGGGACAGGCTATACTACGAGCAGTACTTC CASSSRDRLYYEQYF
. TRBJ2-7 TRBD1 TRBV2 TGTGCCAGCAGTAGGGACAGGGCCTACGAGCAGTACTTC CASSRDRAYEQYF
. TRBJ1-1 TRBD1 TRBV6-5 TGTGCCAGCAGTAACTCGAACAGGGGTCGGACTGAAGCTTTCTTT CASSNSNRGRTEAFF
few TRBJ2-7 TRBD2 TRBV6-5 TGTGCCAGCAGTTACTCGAACGGGGGGACCTACGAGCAGTACTTC CASSYSNGGTYEQYF
. TRBJ1-1 . TRBV7-6 TGTGCCAGCAGCCCGCAGTCCGGGGGTCCGACTGAAGCTTTCTTT CASSPQSGGPTEAFF
. TRBJ1-1 TRBD1 TRBV7-9 TGTGCCAGCAGCGATAGGACAGGGCCCTCTACTGAAGCTTTCTTT CASSDRTGPSTEAFF
few TRBJ2-1 . TRBV5-4 TGTGCCAGCAGCTTGGGGAGGAGCTCCTACAATGAGCAGTTCTTC CASSLGRSSYNEQFF
. TRBJ1-1 . TRBV5-6 TGTGCCAGCAGCTTGGCATTTCAGAACACTGAAGCTTTCTTT CASSLAFQNTEAFF
. TRBJ2-3 . TRBV7-9 TGTGCCAGCAGCTTATCTTCCACAGATACGCAGTATTTT CASSLSSTDTQYF
once TRBJ2-7 TRBD1 TRBV29-1 TGCAGCGTGGGACAGGGCTCCTACGAGCAGTACTTC CSVGQGSYEQYF
. TRBJ1-2 . TRBV6-1 TGTGCCAGCCTCCGGGGGAATGGCTACACCTTC CASLRGNGYTF
. TRBJ1-2 TRBD1 TRBV5-1 TGCGCCAGCAGCCCACAGACAGGGGGCCTTTCCCTCTATGGCTACACCTTC CASSPQTGGLSLYGYTF
. TRBJ1-3 . TRBV7-2 TGTGCCAGCGCCTGGGGGCTTGGAAACACCATATATTTT CASAWGLGNTIYF
. TRBJ2-1 . TRBV5-6 TGTGCCAGCAGCGGGCGTTTAACGGTTGTAGGCAATGAGCAGTTCTTC CASSGRLTVVGNEQFF
. TRBJ2-1 . TRBV7-3 TGTGCCAGCAGCCCAATGGGGCAGAGCTCCTACAATGAGCAGTTCTTC CASSPMGQSSYNEQFF
. TRBJ2-1 . TRBV11-2 TGTGCCAGCAGCTTACTAGGTGAGCAGTTCTTC CASSLLGEQFF
. TRBJ2-6 . TRBV15 TGTGCCACCAGCGCGGTTCGAGGCGCCAACGGCCTGACTTTC CATSAVRGANGLTF
. TRBJ1-2 . TRBV19 TGTGCCAGTAGTATTCAGAGGAACTATGGCTACACCTTC CASSIQRNYGYTF
. TRBJ2-3 . TRBV5-4 TGTGCCAGCAGCGACCCCCGAGCGACAGATACGCAGTATTTT CASSDPRATDTQYF
few TRBJ2-5 TRBD1 TRBV7-2 TGTGCCAGCAGCTTAGGGGGAGGGACAGGGGCAGAGACCCAGTACTTC CASSLGGGTGAETQYF
. TRBJ2-1 . TRBV11-1 TGTGCCAGCAGCTTTGGCCCACGGGAAACCCCCTACAATGAGCAGTTCTTC CASSFGPRETPYNEQFF
. TRBJ2-1 TRBD1 TRBV10-1 TGCGCCAGCAGCCCCGGGACAGGGCCCCACAATGAGCAGTTCTTC CASSPGTGPHNEQFF
. TRBJ1-3 TRBD1 TRBV30 TGTGCCTGGCTGGACAGGCGCTCTGGAAACACCATATATTTT CAWLDRRSGNTIYF
. TRBJ1-1 . TRBV9 TGTGCCAGCAGCCTAGAGCAGAACACTGAAGCTTTCTTT CASSLEQNTEAFF
. TRBJ2-7 TRBD2 TRBV4-2 TGTGCCAGCAGCCAAGGCCCCCCTAGCGGGGGTTCCTACGAGCAGTACTTC CASSQGPPSGGSYEQYF
. TRBJ2-4 TRBD1 TRBV15 TGTGCCACCAGCAGAGATCAAGACAGGGTGAACTTC CATSRDQDRVNF
. TRBJ1-2 TRBD1 TRBV9 TGTGCCAGCAGCGAGCAGACAGGGGAGCATGGCTACACCTTC CASSEQTGEHGYTF
. TRBJ2-7 TRBD1 TRBV27 TGTGCCAGCAGTTTATCCGGGACAGCCTACGAGCAGTACTTC CASSLSGTAYEQYF
. TRBJ2-5 . TRBV27 TGTACCAGCAGTTTAGGCGAGACCCAGTACTTC CTSSLGETQYF
. TRBJ2-1 TRBD1 TRBV2 TGTGCCAGCAGTGGAATGGACAGGGTGCCGTATGAGCAGTTCTTC CASSGMDRVPYEQFF
. TRBJ2-1 . TRBV9 TGTGCCAGCAGCGAGGGGGGAGGGCCTGGGAATGAGCAGTTCTTC CASSEGGGPGNEQFF
. TRBJ1-1 . TRBV5-4 TGTGCCAGCAGCTTGGCCCTAGGAGTCGGGGCTGAAGCTTTCTTT CASSLALGVGAEAFF
. TRBJ2-2 TRBD1 TRBV7-2 TGTGCCAGCTGGACAGGACTCACCGGGGAGCTGTTTTTT CASWTGLTGELFF
. TRBJ1-1 . TRBV7-3 TGTGCCAGCAGCTTCCAGGGAGGGGATAGTGAAGCTTTCTTT CASSFQGGDSEAFF
. TRBJ2-3 TRBD2 TRBV7-9 TGTGCCAGCAGCCCCCCGGGAGGGACAGATACGCAGTATTTT CASSPPGGTDTQYF
. TRBJ2-1 . TRBV28 TGTGCCAGCAGTTTAATCGGCTACAATGAGCAGTTCTTC CASSLIGYNEQFF
. TRBJ2-5 TRBD2 TRBV25-1 TGTGCCAGCAGTGAATCCCTAGCGGGGTGGAGAGAGACCCAGTACTTC CASSESLAGWRETQYF